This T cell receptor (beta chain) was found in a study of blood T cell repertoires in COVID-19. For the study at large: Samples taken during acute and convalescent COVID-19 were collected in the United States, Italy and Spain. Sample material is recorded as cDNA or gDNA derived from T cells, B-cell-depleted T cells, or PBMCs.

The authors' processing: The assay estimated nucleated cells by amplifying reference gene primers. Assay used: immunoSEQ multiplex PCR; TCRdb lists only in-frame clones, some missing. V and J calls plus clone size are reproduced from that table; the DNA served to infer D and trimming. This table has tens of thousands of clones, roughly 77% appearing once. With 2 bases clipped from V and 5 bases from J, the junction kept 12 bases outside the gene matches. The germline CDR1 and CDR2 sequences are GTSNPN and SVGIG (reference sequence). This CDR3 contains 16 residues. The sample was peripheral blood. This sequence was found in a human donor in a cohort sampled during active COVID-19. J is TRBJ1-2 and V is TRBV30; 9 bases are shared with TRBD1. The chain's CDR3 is CAWSLAGQGIGYGYTF. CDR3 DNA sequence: TGTGCCTGGAGTTTGGCGGGACAGGGTATTGGGTATGGCTACACCTTC.